Each of the 17 T cell receptor beta chains below was sequenced from the same sample in a study of T cells after yellow fever vaccination. TCRdb fed the 5' RACE reads into MiXCR, producing one record per CDR3 protein. Among some 600,000 distinct CDR3 sequences listed, roughly a sixth were seen once. Source: PBMCs, taken roughly 5 days after the first yellow fever vaccination. The source of these receptors is a man aged 18 to 29 who received the YFV17D yellow fever vaccine.

This chain connects TRBV7-3 to TRBJ2-2; TRBD1 matches 9 bases. V gave up 5 bases and J gave up 1 base; unmatched junction bases: 2. The CDR3 spans 15 residues. Germline V gene data show CDR1 as SGHTA and CDR2 as FQGTGA. The CDR3 here is CASSRTGENTGELFF. The CDR3 nucleotides read TGTGCCAGCAGCCGGACAGGGGAGAACACCGGGGAGCTGTTTTTT.

In this sample, this clonotype turned up a few times. The chain combines TRBV6-1 with TRBJ2-5; 7 nucleotides match TRBD2. CDR3 length equals 14 residues. Germline values: CDR1 MNHNS, CDR2 SASEGT. The J segment lost 4 bases and the V segment lost 6 bases, leaving 8 bases of the junction unmatched. The CDR3 protein is CASSPSRGVETQYF. The CDR3 region has the DNA TGTGCCAGCAGCCCCTCCCGGGGGGTAGAGACCCAGTACTTC.

This clonotype has more than one count but fewer than ten. The gene calls are TRBV30 and TRBJ1-5; 7 bases agree with TRBD1. Germline values: CDR1 GTSNPN, CDR2 SVGIG (reference sequence). The length of the CDR3 is 14 residues. V lost 0 bases, J lost 6 bases, and 5 bases stayed unmatched. CDR3 in amino acids: CAWSVKRDSQPQHF. CDR3 in DNA: TGTGCCTGGAGTGTCAAAAGGGACAGTCAGCCCCAGCATTTT.

This clonotype has a handful of counts. The CDR3 DNA follows: TGCAGTACCGCCCCCACAGATACGCAGTATTTT. Protein sequence: CSTAPTDTQYF. This chain joins TRBV20-1 and TRBJ2-3; D unclear. The germline V gene encodes CDR1 DFQATT and CDR2 SNEGSKA (reference sequence). The length of the CDR3 is 11 residues. V was shortened by 8 bases and J by 2 bases, with 8 bases between the two germline ends.

A word on this clonotype: The conserved phenylalanine or tryptophan is not found at the CDR3 terminus, so this likely reflects a read error. The chain recombines TRBV5-1 with TRBJ2-2, with 7 positions matching TRBD1. The CDR3 sequence is 14 residues long. CDR1 is SGHRS, CDR2 YFSETQ, per germline. The V and J ends lost 9 bases and 3 bases, in that order; junction bases with no gene match: 8. The CDR3 loop is CATPTGMDTGELFS. The DNA of the CDR3 is TGCGCCACCCCGACAGGGATGGACACCGGGGAGCTGTTTTCT.

This clonotype was recorded a few times. This chain connects TRBV4-3 to TRBJ1-5; D remains unclear. The CDR3 consists of 13 residues. Germline CDR1 reads LGHNA; CDR2 reads YSLEER. Trimming took off 0 bases at V and 11 bases at J, with 11 bases between the two ends. CDR3 coding DNA: TGCGCCAGCAGCCAAGATGGGTCAGCCGCCCAGCATTTT. This encodes CASSQDGSAAQHF.

The chain uses TRBV7-3 and TRBJ1-1, with TRBD1 identical over 9 bases. Germline V gene lookup returns CDR1 SGHTA and CDR2 FQGTGA. The ends lost 3 bases at V and 0 bases at J; junction bases unmatched: 11. CDR3 size: 18 residues. The DNA of the CDR3 is TGTGCCAGCAGCTTCAGCCGAATACAGGGGGCAATGAACACTGAAGCTTTCTTT. Translation gives CASSFSRIQGAMNTEAFF. The variable domain in full, completed from reference TRBV7-3 and TRBJ1-1, reads GAGVSQTPSNKVTEKGKYVELRCDPISGHTALYWYRQSLGQGPEFLIYFQGTGAADDSGLPNDRFFAVRPEGSVSTLKIQRTERGDSAVYLCASSFSRIQGAMNTEAFFGQGTRLTVV.

The J gene is TRBJ2-7, the V gene TRBV20-1; TRBD2 matches at 8 bases. V gave up 7 bases and J gave up 8 bases; unmatched junction bases: 13. Germline V lookup: CDR1 DFQATT, CDR2 SNEGSKA (reference sequence). The CDR3 spans 13 residues. The CDR3 protein is CSVMPGGAGKQYF. CDR3 in DNA: TGCAGTGTAATGCCCGGGGGGGCCGGTAAGCAGTACTTC.

V is TRBV30 and J is TRBJ1-2; D is unclear. Trimming left V 2 bases short and J 6 bases short, with 7 bases between. CDR1 and CDR2 (germline): GTSNPN, SVGIG (reference sequence). The CDR3 covers 11 residues. The CDR3 region has the DNA TGTGCCTGGAGTACGGGAAATGGCTACACCTTC. Its translation is CAWSTGNGYTF.

This clonotype came up a few times. The chain employs TRBV4-3 and TRBJ1-5, with unresolved D. Trimming took 0 bases from V and 1 from J, leaving 7 bases between them. Germline V gene data show CDR1 as LGHNA and CDR2 as YSLEER. The CDR3 extends over 15 amino acids. CDR3 DNA: TGCGCCAGCAGCCAAGATCGGCAGAGCAATCAGCCCCAGCATTTT. Translation gives CASSQDRQSNQPQHF.

This clonotype showed up just a few times. V and J are TRBV27 and TRBJ2-5, with TRBD2 matching over 9 bases. This CDR3 has 15 amino acids. The junction had 8 bases not matched to a gene; V was cut back by 5 bases and J by 4 bases. CDR1 is MNHEY and CDR2 is SMNVEV in the germline V gene (reference sequence). The CDR3 reads CASSPLTSGAETQYF. The CDR3 region has the DNA TGTGCCAGCAGTCCTCTGACTAGCGGCGCAGAGACCCAGTACTTC.

V and J are TRBV18 and TRBJ2-3; no firm D call. Trimming took 5 bases from V and 0 from J, leaving 15 bases between them. CDR1 is KGHSH and CDR2 is LQKENI in the germline V gene. The CDR3 is made up of 16 amino acids. Written as DNA, the CDR3 is TGTGCCAGCTCAACCTCTAGTGCCTCTAGCACAGATACGCAGTATTTT. Protein product: CASSTSSASSTDTQYF.

The chain combines TRBV29-1 with TRBJ1-1; possible D gene TRBD1, 6 bases. V lost 6 bases, J lost 4 bases, and 15 bases lay in between. This CDR3 is 13 amino acids long. Germline CDR1 reads SQVTM; CDR2 reads ANQGSEA. CDR3 sequence (DNA): TGCAGCGTCCGCAGACAGGAGAGCACTGAAGCTTTCTTT. Translation: CSVRRQESTEAFF.

The chain recombines TRBV6-2 or TRBV6-3 with TRBJ2-1, with TRBD1 identical over 7 bases. This CDR3 comprises 15 residues. V was pared by 7 bases and J by 6 bases, with 12 bases of the junction left unmatched. CDR1 and CDR2 (germline): MNHEY, SVGEGT. CDR3 in amino acids: CASTLRQGDLNEQFF. In DNA, the CDR3 is TGTGCCAGCACCCTCCGACAGGGCGACCTCAATGAGCAGTTCTTC.

This clonotype was counted between two and nine times. The chain employs TRBV6-5 and TRBJ1-4; D remains ambiguous. The germline V gene has CDR1 MNHEY and CDR2 SVGAGI. CDR3 size: 16 residues. Trimming removed 4 bases from V and 0 bases from J, with 12 bases in between. CDR3 residues: CASSLSPPSTNEKLFF. CDR3 DNA: TGTGCCAGCAGTTTGAGTCCTCCCTCAACTAATGAAAAACTGTTTTTT.

The chain employs TRBV6-1 and TRBJ2-7, with 9 bases matching TRBD1. CDR3 size: 16 residues. Germline V gene lookup returns CDR1 MNHNS and CDR2 SASEGT. The V and J ends lost 6 bases and 3 bases, in that order; junction bases with no gene match: 12. Here the CDR3 DNA reads TGTGCCAGCAGGCCCCACACAGGGGGCGCGGGCTACGAGCAGTACGTC. It yields the protein CASRPHTGGAGYEQYV.

Points on this clonotype: Relative to the germline gene, one junction end is altered; a read error may explain this. This chain uses TRBV7-8 with TRBJ2-2, with 12 bases identical to TRBD2. The CDR3 covers 19 residues. The germline gives CDR1 SGHVS, CDR2 FQNEAQ. The CDR3 is CASSLMTSGGLSVTGALFF. CDR3 nucleotide sequence: TGTGCCAGCAGCTTAATGACTAGCGGGGGCCTAAGCGTCACCGGGGCGCTGTTTTTT.